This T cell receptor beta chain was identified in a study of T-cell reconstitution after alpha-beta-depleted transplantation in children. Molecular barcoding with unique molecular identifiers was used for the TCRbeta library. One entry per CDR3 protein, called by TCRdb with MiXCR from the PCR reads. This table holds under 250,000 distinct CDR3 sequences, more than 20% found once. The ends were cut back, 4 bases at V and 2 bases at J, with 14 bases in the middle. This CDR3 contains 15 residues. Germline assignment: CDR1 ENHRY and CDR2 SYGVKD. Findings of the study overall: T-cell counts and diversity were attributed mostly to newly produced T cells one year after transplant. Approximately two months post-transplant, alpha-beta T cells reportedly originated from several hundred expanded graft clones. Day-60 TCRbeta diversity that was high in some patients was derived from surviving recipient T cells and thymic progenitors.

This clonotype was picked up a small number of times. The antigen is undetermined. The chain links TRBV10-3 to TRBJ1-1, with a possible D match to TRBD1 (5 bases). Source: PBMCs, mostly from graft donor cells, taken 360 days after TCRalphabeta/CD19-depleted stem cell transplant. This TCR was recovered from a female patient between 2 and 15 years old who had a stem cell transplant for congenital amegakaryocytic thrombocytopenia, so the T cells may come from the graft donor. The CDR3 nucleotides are TGTGCCATCAGTGGGTTCGACAGAATAAACACTGAAGCTTTCTTT. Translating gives CAISGFDRINTEAFF.